Shown below are 21 T cell receptor beta chains from a single sample sequenced in a study of blood T cell repertoires in COVID-19. Only in-frame clones appear in the TCRdb table, and some are missing; sequencing was by immunoSEQ multiplex PCR. The data hold around 36,000 clones, with roughly 86% observed a single time. The sequencing input was peripheral blood. These receptors were taken from an older man with active or convalescent COVID-19.

The rearrangement links TRBV7-6 to TRBJ2-1; 8 positions agree with TRBD1. CDR1 is SGHVS, CDR2 FNYEAQ, per germline. The CDR3 contains 16 residues. With V trimmed by 1 base and J by 0 bases, 2 bases remained unmatched. In DNA, the CDR3 is TGTGCCAGCAGCTTAGTAGGACAGGGCTCCTACAATGAGCAGTTCTTC. It yields the protein CASSLVGQGSYNEQFF.

This chain connects TRBV18 to TRBJ2-1; the match to TRBD2 covers 8 bases. The CDR3 spans 17 residues. In germline, CDR1 is KGHSH, CDR2 LQKENI. J gave up 7 bases and V 3 bases, and 14 bases lay outside the gene matches. The chain's CDR3 is CASSPPSGLAVGNEQFF. The CDR3 DNA is TGTGCCAGCTCACCGCCTAGCGGGTTGGCAGTTGGAAATGAGCAGTTCTTC.

The chain couples TRBV20-1 to TRBJ2-7; D might be TRBD1 (6 bases). The length of the CDR3 is 12 residues. V was cut by 3 bases and J by 10 bases, with 16 bases left in between. Germline V CDR1 and CDR2: DFQATT, SNEGSKA (reference sequence). CDR3 residues: CSASTYGTLQYF. CDR3 sequence (DNA): TGCAGTGCTAGTACTTACGGGACACTACAGTACTTC.

V gene TRBV5-1 combines with J gene TRBJ2-7; D might be TRBD2 (6 bases). The V end lost 4 bases, the J end lost 1 base, and 12 bases lay between the germline ends. CDR1 is SGHRS, CDR2 YFSETQ, per germline. The CDR3 length is 14 residues. DNA for the CDR3: TGCGCCAGCAGCCGGGACGGAGGGTCCTACGAGCAGTACTTC. This encodes CASSRDGGSYEQYF.

The chain combines TRBV7-3 with TRBJ2-1; TRBD1 agrees at 7 bases. The CDR3 runs 15 residues. The trim removed 2 bases at V and 2 bases at J, leaving 3 bases unmatched. The V gene's germline CDR1 is SGHTA and CDR2 FQGTGA. The DNA for the CDR3 is TGTGCCAGCAGCTTAGACAGGGATACCTACAATGAGCAGTTCTTC. The encoded protein is CASSLDRDTYNEQFF.

This chain connects TRBV19 to TRBJ1-5; D perhaps matches TRBD1 (5 bases). This CDR3 has 15 residues. Per the germline V gene, CDR1 is LNHDA and CDR2 is SQIVND (reference sequence). V lost 3 bases to trimming and J lost 1 base, with 10 bases between them. The CDR3 nucleotides are TGTGCCAGTAGTATCTGGGGGGGGAGCAATCAGCCCCAGCATTTT. It encodes CASSIWGGSNQPQHF. Combining the CDR3 with reference TRBV19 and TRBJ1-5 gives the whole variable domain DGGITQSPKYLFRKEGQNVTLSCEQNLNHDAMYWYRQDPGQGLRLIYYSQIVNDFQKGDIAEGYSVSREKKESFPLTVTSAQKNPTAFYLCASSIWGGSNQPQHFGDGTRLSIL.

The rearrangement joins TRBV5-5 to TRBJ1-4; D not certain. V dropped 4 bases and J dropped 0 bases, with 4 bases sitting between them. The CDR3 has 13 amino acids. The germline CDR1 and CDR2 sequences are SGHKS and YYEKEE (reference sequence). The CDR3 reads CASSPATNEKLFF. The CDR3 DNA sequence: TGTGCCAGCAGCCCCGCAACTAATGAAAAACTGTTTTTT.

The gene calls are TRBV6-5 and TRBJ2-7; 9 bases fit TRBD1. Germline lookup yields CDR1 MNHEY and CDR2 SVGAGI. This CDR3 region has 15 residues. The J segment lost 3 bases and the V segment lost 5 bases, leaving 8 bases of the junction unmatched. The CDR3 DNA reads TGTGCCAGCAGTCGCGAAGACAGGGGGGACTACGAGCAGTACTTC. Translating it yields CASSREDRGDYEQYF.

The table lists this clone with a few counts. This chain connects TRBV3-1 (or the pseudogene TRBV3-2) to TRBJ1-1, with D tentatively TRBD1 (5 bases). Between the trimmed V and J ends, which lost 6 bases and 4 bases, there was a span of 18 bases. The CDR3 covers 15 residues. Looked up from germline, CDR1 is LGHDT and CDR2 is YNNKEL (reference sequence). For the CDR3, the DNA is TGTGCCAGCAGTCCCGCGCACGCGGGGGGCACTGAAGCTTTCTTT. It codes for CASSPAHAGGTEAFF.

This clone is a singleton in its sample. The rearrangement links TRBV19 to TRBJ1-6; D is possibly TRBD1 (5 bases). Deletions cut 6 bases from V and 9 bases from J, with 15 bases between. This CDR3 spans 14 amino acids. Looked up from germline, CDR1 is LNHDA and CDR2 is SQIVND (reference sequence). CDR3 sequence: CASSPREVTSPLHF. As DNA, the CDR3 is TGTGCCAGTAGCCCCAGGGAGGTGACTTCACCCCTCCACTTT.

The table lists this clone with a few counts. The chain uses TRBV7-9 and TRBJ2-2; 10 bases fit TRBD2. CDR1 and CDR2 from the germline V gene are SEHNR and FQNEAQ (reference sequence). This CDR3 region has 16 residues. With V trimmed by 5 bases and J by 1 base, 4 bases remained unmatched. The DNA of the CDR3 is TGTGCCAGCAGCCCCTGGACTAGCGGGAACACCGGGGAGCTGTTTTTT. It specifies CASSPWTSGNTGELFF.

The rearrangement links TRBV9 to TRBJ2-7; tentatively, D is TRBD1 (6 bases). The CDR3 length is 16 residues. Germline loops: CDR1 SGDLS, CDR2 YYNGEE. Trimming cost V 0 bases and J 5 bases, with 18 bases left between them. The CDR3 DNA sequence: TGTGCCAGCAGCGTAGGTATCTCAGGGGCAGAAAACGAGCAGTACTTC. This codes for CASSVGISGAENEQYF.

In this sample, this clone turned up once. The chain is built from TRBV4-2 and TRBJ2-7, with D possibly being TRBD1 (6 bases). CDR3 size: 15 residues. Germline V CDR1 and CDR2: LGHNA, YNFKEQ. The V end was cut by 1 base, the J end by 7 bases, with 17 bases between. The CDR3, as DNA: TGTGCCAGCAGCCAAGTGGCAGGGGCATCGGGGGAGCAGTACTTC. Translated, it gives CASSQVAGASGEQYF.

J is TRBJ1-4 and V is TRBV29-1; D is unclear. The CDR3 spans 14 residues. The germline CDR1 and CDR2 sequences are SQVTM and ANQGSEA. V lost 7 bases and J 0 bases, leaving 12 bases between the germline ends. CDR3 sequence (DNA): TGCAGCGGCAGGTTCGCCCCAACTAATGAAAAACTGTTTTTT. This encodes CSGRFAPTNEKLFF.

The genes are TRBV6-1 and TRBJ1-6; TRBD1 agrees at 9 bases. Germline V CDR1 and CDR2: MNHNS, SASEGT. The trim removed 2 bases at V and 3 bases at J, leaving 2 bases unmatched. This CDR3 contains 16 residues. In DNA form, the CDR3 reads TGTGCCAGCAGTGAATCGACAGGGGGCTATAATTCACCCCTCCACTTT. Translation: CASSESTGGYNSPLHF.

Only one count was recorded for this clone. The chain joins TRBV6-1 to TRBJ2-7; 10 bases map to TRBD2. Per germline, CDR1 MNHNS and CDR2 SASEGT. Losses at the gene ends were 1 base for V and 6 bases for J; bases not matched to a gene: 6. The length of the CDR3 is 15 residues. The CDR3 sequence: CASSEGSSGRFEQYF. The CDR3 coding sequence is TGTGCCAGCAGTGAAGGGAGTAGCGGGAGGTTCGAGCAGTACTTC.

The chain recombines TRBV2 with TRBJ2-1; the match to TRBD2 covers 10 bases. The germline V gene encodes CDR1 SNHLY and CDR2 FYNNEI. Trimming at V came to 10 bases and at J to 3 bases, leaving 12 bases not matched to a gene. The CDR3 is 16 residues long. DNA of the CDR3: TGTGCCACCCAACACGAGCGGGGGGGCTACTACAATGAGCAGTTCTTC. Its protein product is CATQHERGGYYNEQFF. The variable domain in full, completed from reference TRBV2 and TRBJ2-1, reads EPEVTQTPSHQVTQMGQEVILRCVPISNHLYFYWYRQILGQKVEFLVSFYNNEISEKSEIFDDQFSVERPDGSNFTLKIRSTKLEDSAMYFCATQHERGGYYNEQFFGPGTRLTVL.

The chain combines TRBV20-1 with TRBJ2-1; D gene ambiguous. CDR1 and CDR2 (germline): DFQATT, SNEGSKA (reference sequence). This CDR3 is built from 11 residues. DNA for the CDR3: TGCAGCGGCTCCCCAGGCAATGAGCAGTTCTTC. Translation: CSGSPGNEQFF.

The V gene is TRBV29-1, the J gene TRBJ2-5, with TRBD1 matching over 8 bases. The CDR3 is made up of 12 amino acids. CDR1 is SQVTM and CDR2 is ANQGSEA in the germline V gene. J lost 1 base, V lost 7 bases, and 2 bases had no gene match. Here the CDR3 reads CSATGGQETQYF. DNA for the CDR3: TGCAGCGCCACAGGGGGCCAAGAGACCCAGTACTTC.

The chain links TRBV6-5 to TRBJ2-5, with 10 bases lining up with TRBD2. Per the germline V gene, CDR1 is MNHEY and CDR2 is SVGAGI. The CDR3 is made up of 14 amino acids. Trimming cost V 6 bases and J 2 bases; bases outside gene matches: 3. CDR3 coding DNA: TGTGCCAGCAGAACTAGCGGGACGCAAGAGACCCAGTACTTC. Encoded protein: CASRTSGTQETQYF.

This clone was counted a single time. The chain is built from TRBV29-1 and TRBJ1-4; tentatively, D is TRBD1 (5 bases). CDR1 and CDR2 from the germline V gene are SQVTM and ANQGSEA. The CDR3 has 13 residues. V lost 7 bases to trimming and J lost 0 bases, with 9 bases between them. CDR3: CSGGHTTNEKLFF. The DNA for the CDR3 is TGCAGCGGTGGACATACAACTAATGAAAAACTGTTTTTT. The whole variable domain, remainder taken from reference TRBV29-1 and TRBJ1-4, is SAVISQKPSRDICQRGTSLTIQCQVDSQVTMMFWYRQQPGQSLTLIATANQGSEATYESGFVIDKFPISRPNLTFSTLTVSNMSPEDSSIYLCSGGHTTNEKLFFGSGTQLSVL.